These 4 T cell receptor beta chains came from one sample sequenced in a study of shared clonotypes between healthy human individuals. The method was immunoSEQ multiplex PCR; TCRdb's version includes in-frame clones alone and lacks a portion of them. Here the sample spans roughly 2,500,000 clones, roughly 93% being singletons. What was sequenced was naive CD4+ T cells from PBMCs. Subset specified: CD45RA+ positively selected. These TCRs come from a man younger than 35 in good health. Some clones in this sample may be carry-over from other donors' samples.

The chain links TRBV7-2 to TRBJ2-1; possibly TRBD1 for D (6 bases). Trimming took 4 bases from V and 10 from J, leaving 17 bases between them. The CDR3 extends over 14 amino acids. The germline CDR1 and CDR2 sequences are SGHTA and FQGNSA. The CDR3 nucleotides read TGTGCCAGCAGCTCAGGGCAGACAGGCCTGGAGCAGTTCTTC. It encodes CASSSGQTGLEQFF.

The chain carries TRBV4-1 and TRBJ1-6, with D unclear. The CDR3 runs 13 residues. V dropped 1 base and J dropped 9 bases, with 7 bases sitting between them. Germline CDR1 reads MGHRA; CDR2 reads YSYEKL. The CDR3 region has the DNA TGCGCCAGCAGCCAAGGAAGTAGTTCACCCCTCCACTTT. Translating gives CASSQGSSSPLHF.

The chain employs TRBV4-3 and TRBJ1-2, with 7 bases that match TRBD1. With 4 bases clipped from V and 7 bases from J, the junction kept 9 bases outside the gene matches. The CDR3 length is 14 residues. Germline lookup yields CDR1 LGHNA and CDR2 YSLEER. The CDR3 here is CASSPGDRLSGYTF. The CDR3 DNA reads TGCGCCAGCAGCCCAGGGGACAGATTGTCTGGCTACACCTTC.

This rearrangement joins TRBV5-1 to TRBJ1-1; D is unresolved. The CDR3 has 16 residues. From germline, CDR1 is SGHRS and CDR2 YFSETQ. Trimming left V 2 bases short and J 0 bases short, with 14 bases between. The CDR3 DNA reads as TGCGCCAGCAGCTTAGCTCGGGCTCAAATGAACACTGAAGCTTTCTTT. Its protein is CASSLARAQMNTEAFF.